A selection of T cell receptor beta chains follows, all from one sample in a study of shared clonotypes between healthy human individuals. Clones were sequenced by immunoSEQ multiplex PCR, and TCRdb holds only the in-frame ones, with some missing. The sample includes roughly 1,100,000 clones, more than 60% seen only once; the top ten take about 1.5%. Sequenced input: memory CD4+ T cells sorted from blood. Source of these receptors: a man aged 18 to 30 in good health. Both conserved end residues are part of each CDR3. Fields, in order: V gene, clone size, D gene, J gene, CDR3 protein, CDR3 DNA. D genes are given only for firm matches. A row's size may be missing; if present it is once, few, many or a size class.

>TRBV5-4|few|-|TRBJ1-1
CASSSGTANTEAFF
TGTGCCAGCAGCTCCGGGACGGCGAACACTGAAGCTTTCTTT
>TRBV6-1|-|-|TRBJ1-5
CASSWTGNGNQPQHF
TGTGCCAGCAGTTGGACCGGTAATGGCAATCAGCCCCAGCATTTT
>TRBV4-2|-|TRBD2|TRBJ2-1
CASSQAPGTSGGGNEQFF
TGTGCCAGCAGCCAAGCCCCCGGGACTAGCGGGGGGGGGAATGAGCAGTTCTTC
>TRBV9|once|-|TRBJ2-2
CASSVQTHAGELFF
TGTGCCAGCAGCGTTCAGACTCATGCCGGGGAGCTGTTTTTT
>TRBV5-4|-|TRBD2|TRBJ2-3
CASSPLAGFGADTQYF
TGTGCCAGCTCCCCCCTAGCGGGGTTTGGGGCAGATACGCAGTATTTT
>TRBV28|-|-|TRBJ1-5
CASSWAAFNQPQHF
TGTGCCAGCAGTTGGGCAGCCTTTAATCAGCCCCAGCATTTT
>TRBV25-1|-|TRBD1|TRBJ1-4
CASSEAGRGSEKLFF
TGTGCCAGCAGTGAGGCTGGCAGGGGGAGTGAAAAACTGTTTTTT
>TRBV29-1|-|TRBD1|TRBJ1-2
CSVSPDRNYGYTF
TGCAGCGTCTCCCCGGACAGGAACTATGGCTACACCTTC
>TRBV5-1|-|-|TRBJ1-6
CASSLGGVQNSPLHF
TGCGCCAGCAGCTTGGGGGGTGTCCAAAATTCACCCCTCCACTTT
>TRBV6-5|-|-|TRBJ1-1
CASSYSKTTEAFF
TGTGCCAGCAGTTACTCGAAGACAACTGAAGCTTTCTTT
>TRBV7-2|-|-|TRBJ2-1
CASSPGRLTSYNEQFF
TGTGCCAGCAGCCCAGGACGACTAACCTCCTACAATGAGCAGTTCTTC
>TRBV10-3|few|TRBD1|TRBJ2-7
CAIRRDSSYEQYF
TGTGCCATCAGACGGGACAGCTCCTACGAGCAGTACTTC
>TRBV5-1|-|-|TRBJ2-7
CASSRSGDESEQYF
TGCGCCAGCAGCAGATCAGGGGACGAAAGCGAGCAGTACTTC
>TRBV5-1|-|TRBD2|TRBJ2-5
CASSRSGLAGGETQYF
TGCGCCAGCAGCCGGTCCGGACTAGCGGGGGGAGAGACCCAGTACTTC
>TRBV29-1|-|-|TRBJ2-7
CSVGPLTEGEQYF
TGCAGCGTTGGGCCTCTCACAGAGGGTGAGCAGTACTTC
>TRBV5-1|-|-|TRBJ2-3
CASSPELGAGTDTQYF
TGCGCCAGCAGCCCAGAGTTAGGGGCTGGCACAGATACGCAGTATTTT
>TRBV5-1|-|TRBD2|TRBJ2-5
CASSSRGGPQETQYF
TGCGCCAGCAGTTCCCGGGGGGGACCTCAAGAGACCCAGTACTTC
>TRBV4-3|-|-|TRBJ2-3
CASSQERSGATDTQYF
TGCGCCAGCAGCCAAGAACGTTCAGGGGCGACAGATACGCAGTATTTT
>TRBV6-6|-|TRBD1|TRBJ2-1
CASSGTARNEQFF
TGTGCCAGCAGCGGGACAGCTAGGAATGAGCAGTTCTTC
>TRBV19|-|-|TRBJ1-6
CASRLGQNNSPLHF
TGTGCCAGTAGGTTGGGTCAGAATAATTCACCCCTCCACTTT
>TRBV6-6|-|-|TRBJ2-7
CASSIGGSVPEQYF
TGTGCCAGCAGTATAGGGGGGTCAGTTCCCGAGCAGTACTTC
>TRBV5-1|-|TRBD1|TRBJ2-2
CASSLRTGNTGELFF
TGCGCCAGCAGCTTACGGACAGGGAACACCGGGGAGCTGTTTTTT
>TRBV11-2|few|-|TRBJ1-3
CASSLDGRSGNTIYF
TGTGCCAGCAGCTTAGACGGGAGATCTGGAAACACCATATATTTT
>TRBV10-3|-|-|TRBJ1-1
CAISNLAGNTEAFF
TGTGCCATCAGTAATCTAGCGGGCAACACTGAAGCTTTCTTT
>TRBV2|few|-|TRBJ1-4
CASSLEIGTNEKLFF
TGTGCCAGCAGTCTTGAAATCGGCACTAATGAAAAACTGTTTTTT
>TRBV28|-|-|TRBJ1-4
CASLTGGAGEKLFF
TGTGCCAGCCTAACCGGAGGCGCGGGGGAAAAACTGTTTTTT
>TRBV4-1|-|-|TRBJ1-5
CASSQDLGGAGQPQHF
TGCGCCAGCAGCCAAGATCTTGGGGGGGCTGGTCAGCCCCAGCATTTT
>TRBV9|-|TRBD2|TRBJ2-7
CASSGPGTSAEQYF
TGTGCCAGCAGCGGACCCGGGACTAGCGCCGAGCAGTACTTC
>TRBV7-2|-|-|TRBJ1-6
CASSLDQISPLHF
TGTGCCAGCAGCTTAGATCAGATTTCACCCCTCCACTTT
>TRBV27|-|-|TRBJ1-1
CASRATVNTEAFF
TGTGCCAGCAGAGCAACAGTAAACACTGAAGCTTTCTTT
>TRBV27|-|-|TRBJ1-5
CASSFRDNQPQHF
TGTGCCAGCAGTTTTCGGGACAATCAGCCCCAGCATTTT
>TRBV20-1|-|TRBD1|TRBJ2-7
CSASPTGGQYF
TGCAGTGCTAGTCCGACAGGGGGTCAGTACTTC
>TRBV7-2|-|-|TRBJ1-5
CASSGSGTPNQPQHF
TGTGCCAGCAGCGGGAGTGGGACACCAAATCAGCCCCAGCATTTT
>TRBV9|-|-|TRBJ2-3
CASSVRPTDTQYF
TGTGCCAGCAGCGTAAGACCCACAGATACGCAGTATTTT
>TRBV5-1|few|-|TRBJ1-4
CASSLAGGTSHNEKLFF
TGCGCCAGCAGCTTGGCTGGGGGAACCTCCCATAATGAAAAACTGTTTTTT
>TRBV29-1|-|TRBD1|TRBJ1-5
CSVVWGTGNMGNQPQHF
TGCAGCGTTGTTTGGGGGACAGGGAATATGGGCAATCAGCCCCAGCATTTT
>TRBV30|once|-|TRBJ1-2
CAWSLSGYGYTF
TGTGCCTGGAGTTTGTCGGGCTATGGCTACACCTTC
>TRBV28|-|TRBD1|TRBJ2-4
CASSLPQGNIQYF
TGTGCCAGCAGTCTCCCACAGGGGAACATTCAGTACTTC
>TRBV4-1|-|-|TRBJ2-7
CASSQVLQGSYEQYF
TGCGCCAGCAGCCAGGTACTCCAGGGATCCTACGAGCAGTACTTC
>TRBV5-1|-|-|TRBJ1-4
CASSLEFTNEKLFF
TGCGCCAGCAGTCTGGAGTTTACTAATGAAAAACTGTTTTTT
>TRBV7-8|-|TRBD1|TRBJ2-5
CASSRRDRGGETQYF
TGTGCCAGCAGCCGCCGGGACAGGGGAGGTGAGACCCAGTACTTC
>TRBV7-2|-|-|TRBJ1-5
CASSQLSGQPQHF
TGTGCCAGCAGCCAGCTATCGGGGCAGCCCCAGCATTTT
>TRBV7-2|-|-|TRBJ2-7
CASSKYSYEQYF
TGTGCCAGCAGCAAGTATTCCTACGAGCAGTACTTC
>TRBV5-6|many|-|TRBJ1-2
CASTIFANYGYTF
TGTGCCAGCACTATCTTTGCTAACTATGGCTACACCTTC
>TRBV13|-|-|TRBJ2-2
CASSVNRGGELFF
TGTGCCAGCAGCGTTAACCGGGGCGGGGAGCTGTTTTTT
>TRBV19|-|TRBD1|TRBJ2-7
CASSPGQIHYEQYF
TGTGCCAGTAGCCCGGGACAGATACATTACGAGCAGTACTTC
>TRBV6-1|once|-|TRBJ2-7
CASMSYGGRNEQYF
TGTGCCAGCATGTCATATGGGGGGCGGAACGAGCAGTACTTC
>TRBV6-1|-|-|TRBJ2-7
CATRRQGRLYEQYF
TGTGCCACCCGACGGCAGGGGCGCCTATACGAGCAGTACTTC
>TRBV10-3|-|TRBD2|TRBJ2-3
CAINWTSIISDTQYF
TGTGCCATCAATTGGACTAGCATCATATCAGATACGCAGTATTTT
>TRBV5-5|-|-|TRBJ1-6
CASSLGGGLNSPLHF
TGTGCCAGCAGCTTAGGGGGTGGACTAAATTCACCCCTCCACTTT
>TRBV5-1|once|TRBD2|TRBJ2-1
CASSRWTSGGSYNEQFF
TGCGCCAGCAGTCGATGGACTAGCGGGGGCTCCTACAATGAGCAGTTCTTC
>TRBV4-1|few|-|TRBJ1-1
CASSREVRSNTEAFF
TGCGCCAGCAGCCGGGAAGTCCGGTCGAACACTGAAGCTTTCTTT
>TRBV15|once|-|TRBJ2-7
CATSRDYPGVGDGQYF
TGTGCCACCAGCAGAGATTACCCAGGGGTGGGGGACGGGCAGTACTTC
>TRBV5-4|-|-|TRBJ1-2
CASSLAGTAYGYTF
TGTGCCAGCAGCTTGGCAGGGACGGCCTATGGCTACACCTTC
>TRBV5-1|-|-|TRBJ2-4
CASRDPGTLKLNIQYF
TGCGCCAGCAGGGACCCCGGGACTCTAAAACTAAACATTCAGTACTTC
>TRBV4-1|-|-|TRBJ1-5
CASSQADFMGAGNQPQHF
TGCGCCAGCAGCCAAGCGGATTTCATGGGGGCAGGCAATCAGCCCCAGCATTTT